The 30 T cell receptor beta chains below were found in one sample sequenced in a study of blood T cells in healthy people across ages. Sample-barcoded 5' priming and a J-beta primer mix drove a second PCR of about 7 to 11 cycles. TCRdb processed the 5' RACE reads anew with MiXCR; each CDR3 protein has one entry. The sample shows 700,000 to 950,000 distinct CDR3 sequences, roughly 64% of them seen only once. Sequencing was done on a sample of blood. These receptor sequences come from a man aged 25-40 years in good health.

This clonotype turned up a few times. The chain joins TRBV4-2 to TRBJ2-1; tentatively, D is TRBD2 (5 bases). CDR1 is LGHNA and CDR2 is YNFKEQ in the germline V gene. V dropped 6 bases and J dropped 7 bases, with 10 bases sitting between them. The CDR3 consists of 12 residues. The CDR3 sequence: CASRAGSNEQFF. Here the CDR3 DNA reads TGTGCCAGCAGGGCTGGGAGTAATGAGCAGTTCTTC.

This clonotype was seen only a few times. The rearrangement joins TRBV13 to TRBJ1-2; 7 bases agree with TRBD1. J lost 4 bases, V lost 8 bases, and 7 bases had no gene match. This CDR3 is 13 amino acids long. CDR1 is PRHDT, CDR2 FYEKMQ, per germline (reference sequence). The CDR3 DNA follows: TGTGCCAGCCTCGCCAGGGGGGCCTATGGCTACACCTTC. The encoded protein is CASLARGAYGYTF.

This sequence joins TRBV29-1 and TRBJ2-5; D might be TRBD2 (6 bases). Trimming took 6 bases from V and 5 from J, leaving 13 bases between them. CDR1 is SQVTM, CDR2 ANQGSEA, per germline. This CDR3 has 12 residues. The CDR3 protein is CSVRSGRETQYF. The CDR3 DNA reads TGCAGCGTCCGTAGCGGCCGGGAGACCCAGTACTTC.

The DNA for the CDR3 is TGTGCCAGCTCACCACTCGGGCAAGAGACCCAGTACTTC. Amino acid sequence: CASSPLGQETQYF. V and J are TRBV18 and TRBJ2-5; D gene unclear. V gave up 1 base and J gave up 2 bases, with 5 bases separating them. The length of the CDR3 is 13 residues. The germline V gene encodes CDR1 KGHSH and CDR2 LQKENI.

The genes are TRBV12-3 or TRBV12-4 and TRBJ2-5, with 8 nucleotides matching TRBD2. The CDR3 is 16 residues long. V shed 7 bases, J shed 2 bases, and the junction held 12 bases outside the gene matches. In DNA, the CDR3 is TGTGCCAGCACCCCCACCAGCGGGGGTGTTCAAGAGACCCAGTACTTC. It codes for CASTPTSGGVQETQYF.

The chain combines TRBV20-1 with TRBJ2-7, with 9 nucleotides matching TRBD2. With the DNA end fitting TRBJ2-5 better, the J assignment may be wrong. In germline, CDR1 is DFQATT, CDR2 SNEGSKA (reference sequence). The CDR3 has 14 amino acids. The CDR3 nucleotides are TGCAGTGCTAGAGTAGCGGGGGAGGCGGAGACCCAGTACTTC. Encoded protein: CSARVAGEAETQYF.

This clonotype was counted only a few times. The gene calls are TRBV14 and TRBJ2-6; D is uncertain. The CDR3 covers 14 residues. Deletions cut 3 bases from V and 8 bases from J, with 11 bases between. The V gene's germline CDR1 is SGHDN and CDR2 FVKESK. This CDR3 is CASSQGSHPNVLTF. Written as DNA, the CDR3 is TGTGCCAGCAGCCAGGGAAGCCATCCCAACGTCCTGACTTTC.

The V gene is TRBV12-5, the J gene TRBJ2-1, with 7 bases aligning to TRBD2. The CDR3 totals 14 residues. CDR1 is LGHNT and CDR2 is FRNRAP in the germline V gene. Trimming cost V 4 bases and J 8 bases; bases outside gene matches: 8. This chain's CDR3 is CASGWGGNQDEQFF. CDR3 nucleotides: TGTGCTAGTGGTTGGGGGGGTAATCAGGATGAGCAGTTCTTC.

The gene calls are TRBV29-1 and TRBJ1-1, with D possibly being TRBD1 (6 bases). The CDR3 sequence is 14 residues long. Between the trimmed V and J ends, which lost 0 bases and 3 bases, there was a span of 11 bases. Germline CDR1 SQVTM, CDR2 ANQGSEA. The CDR3 nucleotides read TGCAGCGTTGAAGATCGGGACACCCACACTGAAGCTTTCTTT. Translation gives CSVEDRDTHTEAFF.

This clonotype was detected a few times. The gene calls are TRBV2 and TRBJ2-1, with 8 bases aligning to TRBD2. The V gene's germline CDR1 is SNHLY and CDR2 FYNNEI. This CDR3 comprises 14 residues. V shed 8 bases and J 3 bases; nucleotides not matched to a gene: 6. As DNA, the CDR3 is TGTGCCAGCGGAACGAGCGGGGGCTACAATGAGCAGTTCTTC. Protein sequence: CASGTSGGYNEQFF.

This clonotype turned up a few times. V and J are TRBV19 and TRBJ2-3; 7 nucleotides line up with TRBD2. Trimming removed 8 bases from V and 4 bases from J; junction bases left unmatched: 9. Germline V CDR1 and CDR2: LNHDA, SQIVND (reference sequence). This CDR3 comprises 14 residues. This chain's CDR3 is CASESGMVSDTQYF. The CDR3 DNA reads as TGTGCCAGTGAAAGCGGGATGGTCTCAGATACGCAGTATTTT.

The J gene is TRBJ1-2, the V gene TRBV10-3; TRBD1 might be the D (6 bases). Germline CDR1 is ENHRY and CDR2 is SYGVKD. V lost 9 bases to trimming and J lost 1 base, with 12 bases between them. This CDR3 is 13 amino acids long. CDR3 bases: TGTGCCATGACAGGCGTAATTAACTATGGCTACACCTTC. Residues: CAMTGVINYGYTF.

The chain combines TRBV7-9 with TRBJ2-3; D unresolved. Per the germline V gene, CDR1 is SEHNR and CDR2 is FQNEAQ (reference sequence). Deletions cut 5 bases from V and 6 bases from J, with 6 bases between. The CDR3 runs to 11 residues. The CDR3 bases are TGTGCCAGCAGCGCTTTTGATACGCAGTATTTT. Its translation: CASSAFDTQYF.

V gene TRBV25-1 combines with J gene TRBJ2-1; either TRBD1 or TRBD2 may fit D (5 bases each). The germline V gene encodes CDR1 MGHDK and CDR2 SYGVNS. This CDR3 has 16 amino acids. The V and J ends lost 0 bases and 4 bases respectively, with 13 bases between them. DNA of the CDR3: TGTGCCAGCAGTGAATATGTACGGGGACCATACAATGAGCAGTTCTTC. As protein: CASSEYVRGPYNEQFF.

The chain has TRBV11-2 and TRBJ2-1, with 10 bases that match TRBD2. Germline V gene data show CDR1 as SGHAT and CDR2 as FQNNGV. This CDR3 region has 17 residues. The junction had 7 bases not matched to a gene; V was cut back by 0 bases and J by 5 bases. CDR3 loop: CASSLDFGTSDHNEQFF. The DNA for the CDR3 is TGTGCCAGCAGCTTAGATTTCGGGACTAGCGACCACAATGAGCAGTTCTTC.

A few counts support this clonotype. The CDR3, as DNA: TGCAGTGCCAAGGACATTTCGTTCTCCTATAATTCACCCCTCCACTTT. Its protein product is CSAKDISFSYNSPLHF. The V gene is TRBV20-1, the J gene TRBJ1-6, with D tentatively TRBD1 (5 bases). V gave up 6 bases and J gave up 0 bases, with 15 bases separating them. The CDR3 covers 16 residues. Germline-derived CDR1 and CDR2 are DFQATT and SNEGSKA (reference sequence).

The chain couples TRBV20-1 to TRBJ1-4, with unresolved D. The germline CDR1 and CDR2 sequences are DFQATT and SNEGSKA (reference sequence). Trimming removed 2 bases from V and 2 bases from J, with 9 bases in between. This CDR3 has 14 amino acids. The DNA for the CDR3 is TGCAGTGCTAGAATGGACGGTACTAATGAAAAACTGTTTTTT. Translation gives CSARMDGTNEKLFF.

This clonotype was recorded a few times. The chain is built from TRBV21-1 and TRBJ2-1; the DNA was not used to check the table's D call, TRBD2. TRBV21-1 is given as a pseudogene. The CDR3 consists of 17 residues. The DNA of the CDR3 is TGTGCCAGCAGCAAAGTCTCCAGCGGGGGGTCCCGCAATGAGCAGTTCTTC. Its protein product is CASSKVSSGGSRNEQFF.

This clonotype was recorded only once. V is TRBV15 and J is TRBJ2-1; D ambiguous. The CDR3 is 14 residues long. Trimming took 1 base from V and 9 from J, leaving 13 bases between them. CDR1 and CDR2 from the germline V gene are LNHNV and YYDKDF (reference sequence). The CDR3, as DNA: TGTGCCACCAGCAGAGCGGACGGTCGCGGTGAGCAGTTCTTC. Translated, it gives CATSRADGRGEQFF.

The rearrangement uses TRBV29-1 and TRBJ2-3; TRBD2 is a possible D gene (6 bases). The CDR3 loop spans 14 amino acids. CDR1 SQVTM and CDR2 ANQGSEA come from the germline V gene. V was trimmed by 6 bases and J by 6 bases, leaving 19 bases between them. The CDR3: CSVHRRGVVDTQYF. The CDR3 DNA reads as TGCAGCGTCCACCGGAGGGGTGTAGTCGATACGCAGTATTTT.

This clonotype was seen more than once but under ten times. The V gene is TRBV7-2, the J gene TRBJ2-7; 10 positions match TRBD2. CDR3 length equals 16 residues. V was pared by 0 bases and J by 3 bases, with 5 bases of the junction left unmatched. Germline-derived CDR1 and CDR2 are SGHTA and FQGNSA. The CDR3 protein is CASSLAPGLAIYEQYF. CDR3 DNA: TGTGCCAGCAGCTTAGCCCCGGGACTAGCGATCTACGAGCAGTACTTC.

The rearrangement uses TRBV25-1 and TRBJ1-1; D might be TRBD1 (5 bases). The germline CDR1 and CDR2 sequences are MGHDK and SYGVNS. The CDR3 consists of 13 residues. V was shortened by 7 bases and J by 4 bases, with 13 bases between the two germline ends. The CDR3 loop is CASKSGSATEAFF. In nucleotides, the CDR3 is TGTGCCAGCAAATCAGGGAGCGCCACTGAAGCTTTCTTT.

This clonotype was detected only a few times. This chain joins TRBV29-1 and TRBJ2-1; no reliable D call. CDR1 and CDR2 from the germline V gene are SQVTM and ANQGSEA. V was clipped by 1 base and J by 6 bases, with 13 bases between them. The CDR3 covers 14 residues. CDR3 amino acids: CSVEVWPIGNEQFF. CDR3 bases: TGCAGCGTTGAAGTTTGGCCGATCGGCAATGAGCAGTTCTTC.

The genes are TRBV27 and TRBJ1-5, with a weak D call TRBD1 (6 bases). In germline, CDR1 is MNHEY, CDR2 SMNVEV (reference sequence). This CDR3 is built from 16 residues. With 5 bases removed from V and 3 bases from J, the gap between germline ends came to 17 bases. The chain's CDR3 is CASSPSWGPSNQPQHF. The CDR3 region has the DNA TGTGCCAGCAGTCCCTCTTGGGGGCCCTCCAATCAGCCCCAGCATTTT.

The chain combines TRBV7-9 with TRBJ2-7; D is undetermined. The DNA end lines up better with TRBJ2-5; the J call may be wrong. This CDR3 spans 14 amino acids. Per germline, CDR1 SEHNR and CDR2 FQNEAQ (reference sequence). CDR3 DNA: TGTGCCAGCAGCTCTACTCGTTTTGAGGAGACCCAGTACTTC. As protein: CASSSTRFEETQYF.

V and J are TRBV20-1 and TRBJ2-1; 9 positions agree with TRBD2. The CDR3 loop spans 14 amino acids. V shed 5 bases, J shed 2 bases, and the junction held 4 bases outside the gene matches. Germline V gene sequence: CDR1 DFQATT, CDR2 SNEGSKA (reference sequence). The CDR3 DNA is TGCAGTGCTCAAACTAGCGGGCCCTACAATGAGCAGTTCTTC. This sequence encodes CSAQTSGPYNEQFF.

This clonotype turned up a few times. The rearrangement joins TRBV20-1 to TRBJ2-1; 10 bases map to TRBD2. The CDR3 contains 15 residues. Germline V gene lookup returns CDR1 DFQATT and CDR2 SNEGSKA (reference sequence). The junction had 2 bases not matched to a gene; V was cut back by 0 bases and J by 3 bases. The CDR3 region is CSARDGLADYNEQFF. DNA for the CDR3: TGCAGTGCTAGAGATGGACTAGCGGACTACAATGAGCAGTTCTTC.

CDR3 region: CASSEGGVSRYNEQFF. DNA of the CDR3: TGTGCCAGCAGTGAAGGAGGTGTTAGTCGCTACAATGAGCAGTTCTTC. The rearrangement joins TRBV2 to TRBJ2-1, with unresolved D. Germline V gene lookup returns CDR1 SNHLY and CDR2 FYNNEI. The CDR3 is made up of 16 amino acids. Between the trimmed V and J ends, which lost 1 base and 3 bases, there was a span of 13 bases. The variable domain in full, completed from reference TRBV2 and TRBJ2-1, reads EPEVTQTPSHQVTQMGQEVILRCVPISNHLYFYWYRQILGQKVEFLVSFYNNEISEKSEIFDDQFSVERPDGSNFTLKIRSTKLEDSAMYFCASSEGGVSRYNEQFFGPGTRLTVL.

The chain carries TRBV6-5 and TRBJ1-2; D uncertain. V was shortened by 8 bases and J by 6 bases, with 16 bases between the two germline ends. CDR1 and CDR2 (germline): MNHEY, SVGAGI. This CDR3 spans 13 amino acids. This CDR3 reads CASGGRVMDGYTF. The CDR3 DNA reads as TGTGCCAGCGGAGGGAGAGTGATGGATGGCTACACCTTC.

This clonotype was found a few times. The chain uses TRBV7-2 and TRBJ2-5; 10 bases map to TRBD2. This CDR3 comprises 17 residues. Germline loops: CDR1 SGHTA, CDR2 FQGNSA. V lost 2 bases, J lost 5 bases, and 11 bases stayed unmatched. CDR3 sequence: CASSLRGLAGDMETQYF. CDR3 in DNA: TGTGCCAGCAGCTTACGGGGGCTAGCGGGAGATATGGAGACCCAGTACTTC.